This record covers a single TCR beta chain. This specimen comes from a study of blood T cell repertoires in COVID-19. Study context: In each case, the material was cDNA or gDNA derived from T cells, B-cell-depleted T cells, or PBMCs.

Deletions cut 3 bases from V and 2 bases from J, with 12 bases between. The CDR3 totals 15 residues. Germline V gene lookup returns CDR1 LNHNV and CDR2 YYDKDF (reference sequence). As processed by the authors: Cell counts per sample came from amplifying reference gene primers. Assay used: immunoSEQ multiplex PCR; TCRdb lists only in-frame clones, some missing. D and trimming were read from the DNA, whereas the V and J calls and clone size are those reported in that table. The repertoire has about 320,000 clones, approximately 88% of them found once; the top ten carry approximately 5%. Participants were aged 18 to 89 years from around 25 US areas.

The chain combines TRBV15 with TRBJ2-3, with D hard to call. The TCR originated in a man between 60 and 75 years old who had recovered from COVID-19. The sequencing sample was made of PBMCs or T cells enriched from blood (not recorded which). The chain's CDR3 is CATSRAGVLTDTQYF. CDR3 bases: TGTGCCACCAGCAGGGCTGGAGTACTCACAGATACGCAGTATTTT.